The 11 T cell receptor beta chains below come from one sample, sequenced in a study of shared clonotypes between healthy human individuals. Naive-designated CD8 cells lacked CD45RO, were positively enriched for CCR7, and omitted terminally differentiated effector memory CD45RA+ cells. Sequencing was performed with immunoSEQ multiplex PCR; in TCRdb, only in-frame clones are kept and a portion is missing. There are approximately 600,000 clones in the sample; 90% to 95% occur only once, and around 0.11% lies in the top ten. The source material was naive CD8+ T cells sorted from blood. Source of these receptors: a woman aged 25 to 39 in good health.

The gene calls are TRBV11-2 and TRBJ2-7, with D maybe TRBD2 (5 bases). The CDR3 loop spans 14 amino acids. V was cut by 2 bases and J by 1 base, with 9 bases left in between. Germline V gene data show CDR1 as SGHAT and CDR2 as FQNNGV. In DNA form, the CDR3 reads TGTGCCAGCAGCTTAACCCGGAGGTCCTACGAGCAGTACTTC. Protein sequence: CASSLTRRSYEQYF.

The chain has TRBV27 and TRBJ1-2; possibly TRBD1 for D (5 bases). Germline-derived CDR1 and CDR2 are MNHEY and SMNVEV (reference sequence). This CDR3 comprises 13 residues. Trimming removed 3 bases from V and 8 bases from J, with 13 bases in between. This chain's CDR3 is CASSLVGGGGYTF. The DNA of the CDR3 is TGTGCCAGCAGTTTGGTTGGGGGAGGCGGCTACACCTTC.

The V and J genes are TRBV7-9 and TRBJ1-2; D gene unclear. This CDR3 is built from 15 residues. The V end was cut by 1 base, the J end by 0 bases, with 9 bases between. Germline V gene data show CDR1 as SEHNR and CDR2 as FQNEAQ (reference sequence). The CDR3 sequence: CASSLVALPNYGYTF. For the CDR3, the DNA is TGTGCCAGCAGCTTAGTTGCACTCCCTAACTATGGCTACACCTTC.

The chain employs TRBV4-1 and TRBJ2-6; 8 bases are a match to TRBD1. With V trimmed by 4 bases and J by 2 bases, 13 bases remained unmatched. The CDR3 loop spans 19 amino acids. The germline V gene encodes CDR1 MGHRA and CDR2 YSYEKL. The CDR3 loop is CASSPFGRQGSPGANVLTF. DNA for the CDR3: TGCGCCAGCAGCCCGTTCGGTAGACAGGGGTCACCTGGGGCCAACGTCCTGACTTTC.

The chain links TRBV18 to TRBJ1-1; TRBD1 agrees at 8 bases. The CDR3 covers 15 residues. The germline V gene encodes CDR1 KGHSH and CDR2 LQKENI. The V segment lost 3 bases and the J segment 0 bases; nucleotides outside the gene matches: 3. DNA for the CDR3: TGTGCCAGCTCACCGACAGGGGCCATGAACACTGAAGCTTTCTTT. Protein sequence: CASSPTGAMNTEAFF.

The chain recombines TRBV6-5 with TRBJ2-3, with 8 positions matching TRBD1. CDR1 and CDR2 (germline): MNHEY, SVGAGI. The V and J ends lost 6 bases and 4 bases, in that order; junction bases with no gene match: 9. The CDR3 consists of 15 residues. The chain's CDR3 is CASSQDQGASDTQYF. As DNA, the CDR3 is TGTGCCAGCAGCCAAGATCAGGGGGCGTCAGATACGCAGTATTTT.

The count of this clone is one. The V call is TRBV6-1, the J call TRBJ2-7; the D gene is possibly TRBD2 (5 bases). The CDR3 covers 13 residues. Germline-derived CDR1 and CDR2 are MNHNS and SASEGT. The V end was cut by 7 bases, the J end by 6 bases, with 16 bases between. The CDR3 coding sequence is TGTGCCAGCACCCGCCGGCCGGAGGCCGAGCAGTACTTC. It encodes CASTRRPEAEQYF.

The V gene is TRBV7-7, the J gene TRBJ2-2; 8 nucleotides line up with TRBD1. Germline CDR1 and CDR2: SSHAT and FNYEAQ (reference sequence). This CDR3 region has 13 residues. V dropped 8 bases and J dropped 3; count of bases not matched to a gene: 2. The CDR3 DNA reads as TGTGCCAGCGAGGACAGGGACACCGGGGAGCTGTTTTTT. Protein sequence: CASEDRDTGELFF. The full variable domain, its missing parts supplied by reference TRBV7-7 and TRBJ2-2, is GAGVSQSPRYKVTKRGQDVTLRCDPISSHATLYWYQQALGQGPEFLTYFNYEAQPDKSGLPSDRFSAERPEGSISTLTIQRTEQRDSAMYRCASEDRDTGELFFGEGSRLTVL.

This rearrangement joins TRBV19 to TRBJ2-5; 8 nucleotides line up with TRBD2. The DNA end is a closer match to TRBJ2-7, so the J assignment may be wrong. There are 13 residues in the CDR3. Germline V gene sequence: CDR1 LNHDA, CDR2 SQIVND (reference sequence). CDR3 coding DNA: TGTGCCAGTAGCCCCGGGAGGGCTTACGAGCAGTACTTC. Translated: CASSPGRAYEQYF.

The chain combines TRBV7-8 with TRBJ1-2; TRBD1 aligns across 7 bases. V dropped 1 base and J dropped 4; count of bases not matched to a gene: 15. Germline V gene sequence: CDR1 SGHVS, CDR2 FQNEAQ. The CDR3 runs 18 residues. The CDR3 DNA follows: TGTGCCAGCAGCTTAGAAAAGGTGTCCAGGGGGAAGGCCTATGGCTACACCTTC. Amino acids: CASSLEKVSRGKAYGYTF.

The chain combines TRBV25-1 with TRBJ2-7; D call uncertain. Germline-derived CDR1 and CDR2 are MGHDK and SYGVNS. The CDR3 runs 14 residues. The ends were cut back, 3 bases at V and 2 bases at J, with 11 bases in the middle. CDR3 DNA sequence: TGTGCCAGCAGTGATAGCTCCGGCGCCTACGAGCAGTACTTC. It yields the protein CASSDSSGAYEQYF.